This TCR beta chain was captured in a study of vaccination effects on CD4 cells after COVID-19. The wider study: Samples were taken post-vaccine, and their median timing was 72 days after the second dose.

The table came from immunoSEQ multiplex PCR; TCRdb's copy has only in-frame clones and leaves some out. This sample has tens of thousands of clones, with around 73% found just once. After expansion with viral peptide pools in the ViraFEST assay, antigen-specific CD4+ T cells were sequenced. Isolation of CD4+ T cells took place after approximately 10 days of culture. Participants got two doses of BNT162b2 or mRNA-1273 vaccine. None of the vaccinated had previously contracted SARS-CoV-2, and their nucleocapsid antibodies tested negative. A few million PBMC were seeded per well and grown in the presence of 10 IU/ml IL-2 and around 9 ug/ml peptides. In the cultures, half the medium was exchanged for IL-2 medium on days 3 and 7. With regard to this clone: Its specificity is not known.

The clonotype was recovered from a human donor who received a COVID-19 vaccine. This specimen was CD4+ T cells from PBMCs cultured with HCoV-229E spike peptides, taken after COVID-19 vaccination.

This CDR3 reads CASAYDRNTEAFF. CDR3 DNA sequence: TGCGCCAGCGCCTATGACAGGAACACTGAAGCTTTCTTT. The genes are TRBV4-1 and TRBJ1-1, with a tentative D call TRBD1 (5 bases). The V end lost 8 bases, the J end lost 1 base, and 11 bases lay between the germline ends. The CDR3 length is 13 residues. Germline V CDR1 and CDR2: MGHRA, YSYEKL.